This T cell receptor beta chain appears in the sequencing data of a study of blood T cell repertoires in COVID-19. Study at large: Material from acute and convalescent COVID-19 was sourced from the United States, Italy and Spain.

This CDR3 has 16 amino acids. Germline V CDR1 and CDR2: SGHKS, YYEKEE (reference sequence). The J segment lost 3 bases and the V segment lost 4 bases, leaving 6 bases of the junction unmatched. Measured with immunoSEQ multiplex PCR; TCRdb has only the in-frame clones, and not every one. The sample holds 250,000 or so clones, approximately 84% seen once. The receptor's source is a man aged 50-60 years with acute or convalescent COVID-19. The chain is built from TRBV5-5 and TRBJ2-7; 14 nucleotides agree with TRBD2. Sequenced: peripheral blood. CDR3 in DNA: TGTGCCAGCAGCACCGGGACTAGCGGGAGTATCTACGAGCAGTACTTC. This sequence encodes CASSTGTSGSIYEQYF.